The sequence of this T cell receptor beta chain was determined in a study of vaccination effects on CD4 cells after COVID-19. Study background: They grew approximately 2.1 million PBMC in each well, adding around 9 IU/ml IL-2 and about 10 ug/ml peptides. Study-wide results and limits: Healthy vaccinees' vaccine-induced clones included only 1 of 255 cross-reacting with common cold coronaviruses.

The V gene lost 7 bases and the J gene lost 3 bases, with 10 bases spanning the gap. This CDR3 comprises 13 residues. With respect to this clone: Its antigen is as yet unknown.

The protocol was immunoSEQ multiplex PCR, while the TCRdb copy is restricted to in-frame clones and leaves out a portion. The table shows tens of thousands of clones, with roughly 73% occurring only once. It was after approximately 11 days of culture that CD4+ T cells were isolated. Subjects were given two BNT162b2 or mRNA-1273 vaccine doses. Testing of the vaccine recipients showed negative nucleocapsid antibodies and no prior SARS-CoV-2 infection. Both day 3 and day 7 saw half the medium replaced with IL-2 medium. Source: CD4+ T cells from PBMCs cultured without peptide, taken after COVID-19 vaccination. This TCR was recovered from a human donor who received a COVID-19 vaccine. V gene TRBV12-3 or TRBV12-4 combines with J gene TRBJ2-1, with D possibly TRBD2 on 5 matching bases. The CDR3 loop is CASTQGSYNEQFF. Written as DNA, the CDR3 is TGTGCCAGCACCCAAGGGAGCTACAATGAGCAGTTCTTC.